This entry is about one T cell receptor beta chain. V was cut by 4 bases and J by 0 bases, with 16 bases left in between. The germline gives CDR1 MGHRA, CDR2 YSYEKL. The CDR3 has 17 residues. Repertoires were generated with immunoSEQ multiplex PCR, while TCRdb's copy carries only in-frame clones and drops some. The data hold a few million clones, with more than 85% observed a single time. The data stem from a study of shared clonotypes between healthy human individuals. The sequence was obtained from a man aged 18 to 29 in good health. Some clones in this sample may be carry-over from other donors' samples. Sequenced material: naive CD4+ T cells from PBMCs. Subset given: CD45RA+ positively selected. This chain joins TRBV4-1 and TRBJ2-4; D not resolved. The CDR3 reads CASSPLIGILAKNIQYF. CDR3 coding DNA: TGCGCCAGCAGCCCCCTTATAGGAATACTAGCCAAAAACATTCAGTACTTC.